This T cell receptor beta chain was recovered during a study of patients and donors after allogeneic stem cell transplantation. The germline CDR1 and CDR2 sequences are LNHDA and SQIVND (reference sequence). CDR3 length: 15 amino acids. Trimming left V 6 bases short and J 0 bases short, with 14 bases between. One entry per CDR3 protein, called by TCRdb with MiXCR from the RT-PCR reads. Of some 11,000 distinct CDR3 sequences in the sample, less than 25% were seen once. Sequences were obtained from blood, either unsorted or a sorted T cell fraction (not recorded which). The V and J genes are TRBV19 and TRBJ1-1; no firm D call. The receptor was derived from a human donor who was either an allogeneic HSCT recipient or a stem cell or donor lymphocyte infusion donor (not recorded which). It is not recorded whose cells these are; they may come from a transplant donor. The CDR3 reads CASRATRTVNTEAFF. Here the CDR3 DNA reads TGTGCCAGTAGGGCGACCAGGACGGTGAACACTGAAGCTTTCTTT.